This T cell receptor beta chain stems from a study of beta chain features in type 1 diabetes. The CDR3 is 15 amino acids. V lost 6 bases and J 4 bases, leaving 19 bases between the germline ends. Germline CDR1 LNHDA, CDR2 SQIVND (reference sequence). Overall study results and limits: There was a moderate but significant shortening of TCRB CDR3s in all four CD4+ subsets of Type 1 diabetes patients. Any HLA type influence on TCRB rearrangement was left unresolved here.

Comment on this clone: Its target is not known.

Of the isolated RNA, all was reverse transcribed, and so the sequenced material was expressed TCRB transcripts. Profiled with immunoSEQ multiplex PCR; TCRdb holds only in-frame clones, not every one. The sample lists hundreds of thousands of clones, around 9.9% seen once, with around 0.015% in the top ten. The rearrangement links TRBV19 to TRBJ2-7; D possibly corresponds to TRBD1 (5 bases). The sequence came from a man aged 25-45 years with type 1 diabetes. The material sequenced was naive CD4+ T cells from blood. The CDR3 reads CASSNPGASLYEQYF. As DNA, the CDR3 is TGTGCCAGTAGCAACCCTGGGGCCAGCTTATACGAGCAGTACTTC.